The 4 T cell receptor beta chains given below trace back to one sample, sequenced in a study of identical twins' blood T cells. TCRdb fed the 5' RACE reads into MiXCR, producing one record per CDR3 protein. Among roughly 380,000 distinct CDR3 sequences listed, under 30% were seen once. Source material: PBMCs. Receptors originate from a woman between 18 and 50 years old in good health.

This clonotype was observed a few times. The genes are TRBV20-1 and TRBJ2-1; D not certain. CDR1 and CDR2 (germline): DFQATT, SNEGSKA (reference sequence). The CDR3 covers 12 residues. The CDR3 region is CSTLNLRNEQFF. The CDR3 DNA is TGCAGCACCTTAAACTTGCGAAATGAGCAGTTCTTC.

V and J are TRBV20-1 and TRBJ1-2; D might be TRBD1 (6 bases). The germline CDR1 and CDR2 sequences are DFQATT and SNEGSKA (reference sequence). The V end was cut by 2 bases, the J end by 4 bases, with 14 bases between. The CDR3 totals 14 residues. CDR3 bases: TGCAGTGCTAGATTGGCGGGGGCCTTCTATGGCTACACCTTC. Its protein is CSARLAGAFYGYTF.

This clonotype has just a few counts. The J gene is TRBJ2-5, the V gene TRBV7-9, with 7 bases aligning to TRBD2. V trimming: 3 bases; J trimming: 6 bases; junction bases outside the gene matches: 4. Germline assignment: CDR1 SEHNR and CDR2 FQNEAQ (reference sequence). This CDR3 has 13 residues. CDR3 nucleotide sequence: TGTGCCAGCAGCTTTGAGACTAGCAAGACCCAGTACTTC. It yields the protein CASSFETSKTQYF.

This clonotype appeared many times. The CDR3 reads CASSLDITSTDTQYF. Here the CDR3 DNA reads TGTGCCAGCAGCTTAGACATCACTAGCACAGATACGCAGTATTTT. The chain has TRBV7-2 and TRBJ2-3; D is undetermined. The CDR3 contains 15 residues. Trimming left V 1 base short and J 0 bases short, with 8 bases between. In germline, CDR1 is SGHTA, CDR2 FQGNSA.